A selection of T cell receptor beta chains follows, all from one sample in a study of blood T cell repertoires in COVID-19. This table comes from immunoSEQ multiplex PCR, and its TCRdb copy is limited to in-frame clones, with some not included. The sample yields about 160,000 clones, approximately 86% seen once. Material for sequencing was PBMCs or T cells enriched from blood (not recorded which). These receptors all stem from a man in his fifties or sixties who had recovered from COVID-19. Each CDR3 is given with its conserved first and last residue. D genes are given only for firm matches. Clone size is stated in some rows and not others, as once, few, many or a class when expanded.

clone_size: NA
v_call: TRBV13
d_call: NA
j_call: TRBJ2-1
cdr3_nt: TGTGCCAGCAGCTTCACAGGGTCACCCTACAATGAGCAGTTCTTC
cdr3_aa: CASSFTGSPYNEQFF

clone_size: NA
v_call: TRBV5-1
d_call: NA
j_call: TRBJ1-1
cdr3_nt: TGCGCCAGCAGCTTGGTATACAGGCAAACTGAAGCTTTCTTT
cdr3_aa: CASSLVYRQTEAFF

clone_size: NA
v_call: TRBV30
d_call: TRBD2
j_call: TRBJ2-3
cdr3_nt: TGTGCCTGGAGTGTACTTTCTGTAGCGGGGGGTTCAGATACGCAGTATTTT
cdr3_aa: CAWSVLSVAGGSDTQYF

clone_size: few
v_call: TRBV6-5
d_call: NA
j_call: TRBJ1-2
cdr3_nt: TGTGCCAGCTCACCGAGGATCATGGCTGGGGGCTACACCTTC
cdr3_aa: CASSPRIMAGGYTF

clone_size: NA
v_call: TRBV5-5
d_call: NA
j_call: TRBJ1-1
cdr3_nt: TGTGCCAGCAGCCCCCTAAACCAGGGATCATGGACTGAAGCTTTCTTT
cdr3_aa: CASSPLNQGSWTEAFF

clone_size: few
v_call: TRBV27
d_call: TRBD2
j_call: TRBJ2-1
cdr3_nt: TGTGCCAGCAGTTTAGATAGCGGGGGGGCTAACTACAATGAGCAGTTCTTC
cdr3_aa: CASSLDSGGANYNEQFF

clone_size: few
v_call: TRBV7-2
d_call: NA
j_call: TRBJ1-3
cdr3_nt: TGTGCCAGCAGCTTAGCCCCAACAGGATGGTCTGGAAACACCATATATTTT
cdr3_aa: CASSLAPTGWSGNTIYF

clone_size: NA
v_call: TRBV5-1
d_call: NA
j_call: TRBJ1-3
cdr3_nt: TGCGCCAGCAGCTTGGATCAGGGGACCGGCGACACCATATATTTT
cdr3_aa: CASSLDQGTGDTIYF

clone_size: NA
v_call: TRBV3-1/TRBV3-2
d_call: TRBD2
j_call: TRBJ2-3
cdr3_nt: TGTGCCAGCAGCCAAGATTGGGGGGGGAGCGATACGCAGTATTTT
cdr3_aa: CASSQDWGGSDTQYF

clone_size: NA
v_call: TRBV5-6
d_call: NA
j_call: TRBJ2-4
cdr3_nt: TGTGCCAGCAGCTTGGCCCGGGACACTCTTCTAGCCAAAAACATTCAGTACTTC
cdr3_aa: CASSLARDTLLAKNIQYF

clone_size: NA
v_call: TRBV9
d_call: TRBD2
j_call: TRBJ2-1
cdr3_nt: TGTGCCAGCAGCGGCGGACTAGCGGGAGTACTTGAGCAGTTCTTC
cdr3_aa: CASSGGLAGVLEQFF

clone_size: NA
v_call: TRBV19
d_call: TRBD2
j_call: TRBJ2-2
cdr3_nt: TGTGCCAGTAGTGTCCGGGGACTAGCGGGAGGAGTAAGCGGGGAGCTGTTTTTT
cdr3_aa: CASSVRGLAGGVSGELFF

clone_size: NA
v_call: TRBV12-3/TRBV12-4
d_call: NA
j_call: TRBJ2-7
cdr3_nt: TGTGCCAGCAGCCCCGTGGGCCGGCGGCAGTACTTC
cdr3_aa: CASSPVGRRQYF

clone_size: NA
v_call: TRBV5-1
d_call: TRBD2
j_call: TRBJ2-3
cdr3_nt: TGCGCCAGCAGCTTCGATCTAGCGGGAGCCCTTAGCACAGATACGCAGTATTTT
cdr3_aa: CASSFDLAGALSTDTQYF

clone_size: NA
v_call: TRBV27
d_call: NA
j_call: TRBJ1-2
cdr3_nt: TGTGCCAGCGCCTCAGGTTCTTCTAACTATGGCTACACCTTC
cdr3_aa: CASASGSSNYGYTF

clone_size: NA
v_call: TRBV5-1
d_call: TRBD1
j_call: TRBJ2-5
cdr3_nt: TGCGCCAGCTCCCGGGACAGGGGGATCCAAGAGACCCAGTACTTC
cdr3_aa: CASSRDRGIQETQYF

clone_size: NA
v_call: TRBV2
d_call: NA
j_call: TRBJ1-5
cdr3_nt: TGTGCCAGCAGTGTCGAGCTTTCCAGCAATCAGCCCCAGCATTTT
cdr3_aa: CASSVELSSNQPQHF

clone_size: NA
v_call: TRBV18
d_call: NA
j_call: TRBJ2-7
cdr3_nt: TGTGCCAGCTCACCGGTCCGGGAGAGCTACGAGCAGTACTTC
cdr3_aa: CASSPVRESYEQYF

clone_size: NA
v_call: TRBV5-6
d_call: TRBD1
j_call: TRBJ1-5
cdr3_nt: TGTGCCAGCAGCACCTTACGACAGGGCCATCAGCCCCAGCATTTT
cdr3_aa: CASSTLRQGHQPQHF

clone_size: NA
v_call: TRBV4-2
d_call: TRBD1
j_call: TRBJ1-2
cdr3_nt: TGTGCCAGCAGCCGGGGGACAGTCTCCGGGCGCACCTTC
cdr3_aa: CASSRGTVSGRTF

clone_size: few
v_call: TRBV3-1/TRBV3-2
d_call: NA
j_call: TRBJ2-5
cdr3_nt: TGTGCCAGCAGCCAAGATTTGGGAGCTGGGGGGGAGACCCAGTACTTC
cdr3_aa: CASSQDLGAGGETQYF

clone_size: NA
v_call: TRBV2
d_call: TRBD1
j_call: TRBJ2-1
cdr3_nt: TGTGCCAGCAGGGACAGGTCCTACAATGAGCAGTTCTTC
cdr3_aa: CASRDRSYNEQFF

clone_size: NA
v_call: TRBV7-3
d_call: TRBD1
j_call: TRBJ2-3
cdr3_nt: TGTGCCAGCAGCTTCGGACAGGCAGATACGCAGTATTTT
cdr3_aa: CASSFGQADTQYF

clone_size: once
v_call: TRBV13
d_call: TRBD1
j_call: TRBJ1-5
cdr3_nt: TGTGCCAGCAGCTTACAAGACAGGGTGAATCAGCCCCAGCATTTT
cdr3_aa: CASSLQDRVNQPQHF

clone_size: NA
v_call: TRBV19
d_call: NA
j_call: TRBJ2-2
cdr3_nt: TGTGCCAGTAATCTTAGGAGCACCGGGGAGCTGTTTTTT
cdr3_aa: CASNLRSTGELFF

clone_size: NA
v_call: TRBV30
d_call: NA
j_call: TRBJ1-6
cdr3_nt: TGTGCCTGGAGTAGAGAACACACGTCAGGTTCACCCCTCCACTTT
cdr3_aa: CAWSREHTSGSPLHF

clone_size: many
v_call: TRBV2
d_call: NA
j_call: TRBJ1-6
cdr3_nt: TGTGCCAGCAGTGAACCCGACACGGCAGGCAATAATTCACCCCTCCACTTT
cdr3_aa: CASSEPDTAGNNSPLHF

clone_size: once
v_call: TRBV2
d_call: TRBD1
j_call: TRBJ2-5
cdr3_nt: TGTGCCAGCAGCCGGGACAGGGGGCAACAAGAGACCCAGTACTTC
cdr3_aa: CASSRDRGQQETQYF

clone_size: NA
v_call: TRBV9
d_call: TRBD2
j_call: TRBJ2-5
cdr3_nt: TGTGCCAGCAGCGGAAGACTAGCGGGAGGAATAGAGACCCAGTACTTC
cdr3_aa: CASSGRLAGGIETQYF

clone_size: NA
v_call: TRBV23-1
d_call: NA
j_call: TRBJ1-4
cdr3_nt: TGCGCCAGCAGTGGCAAAAGAAACAGAACCCGTAATGAAAAACTGTTTTTT
cdr3_aa: CASSGKRNRTRNEKLFF

clone_size: NA
v_call: TRBV9
d_call: NA
j_call: TRBJ2-7
cdr3_nt: TGTGCCAGCAGCGCCTCAGGGGCCTCCTACGAGCAGTACTTC
cdr3_aa: CASSASGASYEQYF

clone_size: NA
v_call: TRBV2
d_call: TRBD1
j_call: TRBJ1-2
cdr3_nt: TGTGCCAGCAGTGTAACTAAGGGACAGGGGAAAGGCTACACCTTC
cdr3_aa: CASSVTKGQGKGYTF

clone_size: NA
v_call: TRBV25-1
d_call: TRBD1
j_call: TRBJ1-2
cdr3_nt: TGTGCCAGCAGTGAAGGGACAGGGTGGGGCTACACCTTC
cdr3_aa: CASSEGTGWGYTF

clone_size: NA
v_call: TRBV15
d_call: NA
j_call: TRBJ2-7
cdr3_nt: TGTGCCACCAGCAGAGACAGGGGCGGCTCCTACGAGCAGTACTTC
cdr3_aa: CATSRDRGGSYEQYF

clone_size: NA
v_call: TRBV29-1
d_call: NA
j_call: TRBJ1-2
cdr3_nt: TGCAGCGTTGACAGACACCGCAACGACTATGGCTACACCTTC
cdr3_aa: CSVDRHRNDYGYTF

clone_size: NA
v_call: TRBV12-3/TRBV12-4
d_call: NA
j_call: TRBJ1-4
cdr3_nt: TGTGCCTCCCGACGGGGGATGAATGAAAAACTGTTTTTT
cdr3_aa: CASRRGMNEKLFF

clone_size: NA
v_call: TRBV5-5
d_call: TRBD2
j_call: TRBJ2-2
cdr3_nt: TGTGCCAGCAGCTTGGGCCTAGCGGGGGGTCCGAACACCGGGGAGCTGTTTTTT
cdr3_aa: CASSLGLAGGPNTGELFF

clone_size: NA
v_call: TRBV19
d_call: NA
j_call: TRBJ2-2
cdr3_nt: TGTGCCAGTAGTACCGAGAGAACCGGGGAGCTGTTTTTT
cdr3_aa: CASSTERTGELFF

clone_size: NA
v_call: TRBV7-3
d_call: TRBD1
j_call: TRBJ1-2
cdr3_nt: TGTGCCAGCAGCTTAAAGGGGGCAAGGGTTAACTATGGCTACACCTTC
cdr3_aa: CASSLKGARVNYGYTF

clone_size: NA
v_call: TRBV12-5
d_call: NA
j_call: TRBJ1-3
cdr3_nt: TGTGCTAGTGGTTTGGGACTTGGAAACACCATATATTTT
cdr3_aa: CASGLGLGNTIYF

clone_size: NA
v_call: TRBV6-6
d_call: TRBD2
j_call: TRBJ2-7
cdr3_nt: TGTGCCAGCAGTTACCTTACTAGCGGGGGTCGAGACGAGCAGTACTTC
cdr3_aa: CASSYLTSGGRDEQYF

clone_size: NA
v_call: TRBV10-3
d_call: NA
j_call: TRBJ1-5
cdr3_nt: TGTGCCATCAGTGAGGGACAGCTAACGCTCCCTAGCAATCAGCCCCAGCATTTT
cdr3_aa: CAISEGQLTLPSNQPQHF

clone_size: NA
v_call: TRBV11-2
d_call: NA
j_call: TRBJ2-7
cdr3_nt: TGTGCCAGCACCCCTTCCGGGACACAGCCGTACTTC
cdr3_aa: CASTPSGTQPYF

clone_size: once
v_call: TRBV6-1
d_call: NA
j_call: TRBJ2-1
cdr3_nt: TGTGCCAGCAGTGAACGGGGGAATGAGCAGTTCTTC
cdr3_aa: CASSERGNEQFF

clone_size: NA
v_call: TRBV9
d_call: NA
j_call: TRBJ1-4
cdr3_nt: TGTGCCAGCAGCGTAGGGGCAGGTCGGAATGAAAAACTGTTTTTT
cdr3_aa: CASSVGAGRNEKLFF

clone_size: NA
v_call: TRBV6-4
d_call: TRBD1
j_call: TRBJ1-1
cdr3_nt: TGTGCCAGCAGACAGGGGCTGAACACTGAAGCTTTCTTT
cdr3_aa: CASRQGLNTEAFF

clone_size: NA
v_call: TRBV14
d_call: NA
j_call: TRBJ2-3
cdr3_nt: TGTGCCAGCAGCCCTCCCGACTACCACTCTCTCACAGATACGCAGTATTTT
cdr3_aa: CASSPPDYHSLTDTQYF

clone_size: NA
v_call: TRBV4-2
d_call: TRBD1
j_call: TRBJ1-6
cdr3_nt: TGTGCCAGCAGCCAAGAGGAAATTTGGACAGGGGCTAATTCACCCCTCCACTTT
cdr3_aa: CASSQEEIWTGANSPLHF

clone_size: NA
v_call: TRBV28
d_call: NA
j_call: TRBJ1-1
cdr3_nt: TGTGCCAGCAGTTTATTTAACCCTCCTGCGGCTTTCTTT
cdr3_aa: CASSLFNPPAAFF

clone_size: NA
v_call: TRBV6-4
d_call: NA
j_call: TRBJ2-2
cdr3_nt: TGTGCCAGCAGTGACTCGACAGAAAACACCGGGGAGCTGTTTTTT
cdr3_aa: CASSDSTENTGELFF

clone_size: NA
v_call: TRBV29-1
d_call: TRBD1
j_call: TRBJ2-5
cdr3_nt: TGCAGCGTTTCGGACAGGGGCTCGGAGACCCAGTACTTC
cdr3_aa: CSVSDRGSETQYF